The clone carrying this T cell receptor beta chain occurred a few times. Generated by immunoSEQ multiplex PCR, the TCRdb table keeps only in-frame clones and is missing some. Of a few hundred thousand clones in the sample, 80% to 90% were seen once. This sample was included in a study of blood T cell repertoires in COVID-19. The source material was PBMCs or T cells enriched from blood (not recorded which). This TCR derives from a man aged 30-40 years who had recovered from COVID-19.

Written as DNA, the CDR3 is TGTGCCAGTAGTATCTCCTATGGGGCTGCTAATGAAAAACTGTTTTTT. Its translation is CASSISYGAANEKLFF. The chain joins TRBV19 to TRBJ1-4, with a possible D match to TRBD1 (5 bases). Between the trimmed V and J ends, which lost 3 bases and 3 bases, there was a span of 14 bases. The CDR3 extends over 16 amino acids. CDR1 and CDR2 from the germline V gene are LNHDA and SQIVND (reference sequence). The variable domain in full, with the rest retrieved from reference TRBV19 and TRBJ1-4, is DGGITQSPKYLFRKEGQNVTLSCEQNLNHDAMYWYRQDPGQGLRLIYYSQIVNDFQKGDIAEGYSVSREKKESFPLTVTSAQKNPTAFYLCASSISYGAANEKLFFGSGTQLSVL.